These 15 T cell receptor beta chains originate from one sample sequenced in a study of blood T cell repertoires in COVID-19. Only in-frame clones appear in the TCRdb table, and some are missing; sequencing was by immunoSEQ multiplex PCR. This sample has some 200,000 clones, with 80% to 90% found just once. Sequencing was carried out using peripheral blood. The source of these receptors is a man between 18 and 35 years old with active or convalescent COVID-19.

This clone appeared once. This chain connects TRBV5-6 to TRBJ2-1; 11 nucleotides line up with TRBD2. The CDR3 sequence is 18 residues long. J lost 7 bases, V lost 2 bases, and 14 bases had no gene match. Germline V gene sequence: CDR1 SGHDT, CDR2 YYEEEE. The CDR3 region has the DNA TGTGCCAGCAGCTTTGGGACTAGCGGTACCTTGGACTGGAATGAGCAGTTCTTC. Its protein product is CASSFGTSGTLDWNEQFF. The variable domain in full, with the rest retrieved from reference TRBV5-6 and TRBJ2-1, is DAGVTQSPTHLIKTRGQQVTLRCSPKSGHDTVSWYQQALGQGPQFIFQYYEEEERQRGNFPDRFSGHQFPNYSSELNVNALLLGDSALYLCASSFGTSGTLDWNEQFFGPGTRLTVL.

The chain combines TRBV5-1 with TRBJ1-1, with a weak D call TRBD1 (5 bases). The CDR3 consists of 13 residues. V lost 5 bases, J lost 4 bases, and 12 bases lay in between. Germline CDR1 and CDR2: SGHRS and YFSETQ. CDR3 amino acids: CASSHPGGTEAFF. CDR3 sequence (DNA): TGCGCCAGCAGTCATCCGGGGGGCACTGAAGCTTTCTTT.

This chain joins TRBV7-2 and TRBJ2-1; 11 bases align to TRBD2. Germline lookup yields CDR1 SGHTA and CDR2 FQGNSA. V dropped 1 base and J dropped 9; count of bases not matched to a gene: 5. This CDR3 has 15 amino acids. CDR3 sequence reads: CASSLVAGGSIEQFF. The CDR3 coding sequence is TGTGCCAGCAGCTTAGTAGCGGGGGGGAGTATTGAGCAGTTCTTC.

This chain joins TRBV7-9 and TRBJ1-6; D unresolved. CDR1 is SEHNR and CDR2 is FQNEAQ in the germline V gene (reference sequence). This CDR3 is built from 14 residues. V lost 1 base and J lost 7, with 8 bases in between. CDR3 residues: CASSLVGMNSPLHF. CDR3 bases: TGTGCCAGCAGCTTAGTCGGGATGAATTCACCCCTCCACTTT.

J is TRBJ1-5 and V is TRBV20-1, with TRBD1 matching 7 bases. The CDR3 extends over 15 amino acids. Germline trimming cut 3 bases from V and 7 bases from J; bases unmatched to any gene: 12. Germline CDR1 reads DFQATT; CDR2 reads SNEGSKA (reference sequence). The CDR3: CSASGLGEGAQPQHF. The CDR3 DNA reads TGCAGTGCTAGTGGCCTGGGTGAGGGGGCCCAGCCCCAGCATTTT.

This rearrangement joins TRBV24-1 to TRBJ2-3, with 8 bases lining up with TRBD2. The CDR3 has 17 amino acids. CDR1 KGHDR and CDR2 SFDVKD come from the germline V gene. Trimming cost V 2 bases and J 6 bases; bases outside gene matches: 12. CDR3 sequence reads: CATSDSPGSGGFDTQYF. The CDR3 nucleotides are TGTGCCACCAGTGATTCGCCCGGGAGCGGGGGTTTCGATACGCAGTATTTT.

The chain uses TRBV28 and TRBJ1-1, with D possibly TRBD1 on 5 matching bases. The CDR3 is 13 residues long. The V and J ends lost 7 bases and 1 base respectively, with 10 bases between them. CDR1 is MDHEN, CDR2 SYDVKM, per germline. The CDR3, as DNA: TGTGCCAGCACCCTGCAGGGGAACACTGAAGCTTTCTTT. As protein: CASTLQGNTEAFF.

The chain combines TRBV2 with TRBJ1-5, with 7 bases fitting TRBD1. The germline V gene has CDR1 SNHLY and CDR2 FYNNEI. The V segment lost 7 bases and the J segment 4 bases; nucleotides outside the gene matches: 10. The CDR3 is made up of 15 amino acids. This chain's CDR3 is CASNPTGTVNQPQHF. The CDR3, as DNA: TGTGCCAGCAATCCGACCGGGACAGTGAATCAGCCCCAGCATTTT.

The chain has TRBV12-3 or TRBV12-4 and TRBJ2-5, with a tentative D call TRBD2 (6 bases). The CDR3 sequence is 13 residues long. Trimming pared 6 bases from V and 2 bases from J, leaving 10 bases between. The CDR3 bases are TGTGCCAGCAGGATAGCGGTACAAGAGACCCAGTACTTC. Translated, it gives CASRIAVQETQYF.

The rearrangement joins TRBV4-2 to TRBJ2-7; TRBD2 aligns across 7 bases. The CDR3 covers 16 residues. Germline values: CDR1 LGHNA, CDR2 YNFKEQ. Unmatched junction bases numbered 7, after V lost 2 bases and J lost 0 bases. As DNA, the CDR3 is TGTGCCAGCAGCCAAAGATCTAGCGGCAGCTCCTACGAGCAGTACTTC. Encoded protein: CASSQRSSGSSYEQYF.

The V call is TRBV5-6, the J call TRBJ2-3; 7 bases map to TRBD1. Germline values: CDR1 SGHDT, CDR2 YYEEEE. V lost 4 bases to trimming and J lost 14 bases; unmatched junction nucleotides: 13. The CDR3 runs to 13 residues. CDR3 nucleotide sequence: TGTGCCAGCAGCCCAGCCGACAGGGAGAGCTCGTATTTT. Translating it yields CASSPADRESSYF. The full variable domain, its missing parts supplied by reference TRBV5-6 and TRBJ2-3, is DAGVTQSPTHLIKTRGQQVTLRCSPKSGHDTVSWYQQALGQGPQFIFQYYEEEERQRGNFPDRFSGHQFPNYSSELNVNALLLGDSALYLCASSPADRESSYFGPGTRLTVL.

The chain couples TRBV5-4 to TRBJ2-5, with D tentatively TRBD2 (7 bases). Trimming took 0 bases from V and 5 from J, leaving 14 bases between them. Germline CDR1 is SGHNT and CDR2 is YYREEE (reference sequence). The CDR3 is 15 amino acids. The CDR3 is CASSLEGGARETQYF. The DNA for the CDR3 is TGTGCCAGCAGCTTGGAGGGGGGGGCTCGGGAGACCCAGTACTTC.

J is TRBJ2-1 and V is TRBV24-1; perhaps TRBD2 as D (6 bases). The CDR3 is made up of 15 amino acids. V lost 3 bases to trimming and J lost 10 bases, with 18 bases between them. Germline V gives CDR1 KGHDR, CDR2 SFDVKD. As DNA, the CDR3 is TGTGCCACCAGTGATGGATCGGCGGGGAAGGGAGAGCAGTTCTTC. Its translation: CATSDGSAGKGEQFF.

CDR3 nucleotides: TGTGCCAGCAGCTTAGCGGGGCAGGGGGCGTATTTTGGGAATGAGCAGTTCTTC. This codes for CASSLAGQGAYFGNEQFF. This sequence joins TRBV13 and TRBJ2-1, with 8 bases that match TRBD1. Trimming at V came to 1 base and at J to 7 bases, leaving 15 bases not matched to a gene. The germline gives CDR1 PRHDT, CDR2 FYEKMQ (reference sequence). There are 18 residues in the CDR3.

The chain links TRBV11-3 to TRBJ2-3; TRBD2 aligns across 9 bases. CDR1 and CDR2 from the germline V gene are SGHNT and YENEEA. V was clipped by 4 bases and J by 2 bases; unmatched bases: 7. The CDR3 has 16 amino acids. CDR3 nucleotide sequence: TGTGCCAGCAGCTCGGAGGGCGGGAGGGCCACAGATACGCAGTATTTT. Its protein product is CASSSEGGRATDTQYF.